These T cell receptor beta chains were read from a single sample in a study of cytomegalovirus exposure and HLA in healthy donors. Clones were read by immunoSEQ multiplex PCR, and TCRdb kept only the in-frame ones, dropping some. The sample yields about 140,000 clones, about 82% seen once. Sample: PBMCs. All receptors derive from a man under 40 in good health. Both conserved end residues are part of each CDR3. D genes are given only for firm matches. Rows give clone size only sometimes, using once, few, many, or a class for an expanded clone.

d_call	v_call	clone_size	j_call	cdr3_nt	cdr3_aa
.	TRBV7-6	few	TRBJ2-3	TGTGCCAGCAGCCCACTGTCCACTAGTTCGGCAGATACGCAGTATTTT	CASSPLSTSSADTQYF
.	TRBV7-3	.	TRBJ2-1	TGTGCCAGCAGCTTAACTCCTGCGTTAAATGAGCAGTTCTTC	CASSLTPALNEQFF
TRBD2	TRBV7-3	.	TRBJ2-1	TGTGCCAGCAGCTACCTGAGGGTGAGCGGGAGGGGCTCCTACAATGAGCAGTTCTTC	CASSYLRVSGRGSYNEQFF
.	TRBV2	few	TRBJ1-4	TGTGCCAGCAACAGGTTTAATGAAAAACTGTTTTTT	CASNRFNEKLFF
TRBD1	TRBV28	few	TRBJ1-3	TGTGCCAGCAGTCCCGGGACAGCCTCTGGAAACACCATATATTTT	CASSPGTASGNTIYF
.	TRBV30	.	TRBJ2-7	TGTGCCTGGAGTGTACGACTAGACGAGCAGTACTTC	CAWSVRLDEQYF
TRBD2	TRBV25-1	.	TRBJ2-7	TGTGCCAGCAGAGACGTCGGAGCGGCTAGCGGGCAGTACTTC	CASRDVGAASGQYF
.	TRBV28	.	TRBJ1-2	TGTGCCAGCAGTTCCCAAACCTCGACGGTAGTACAGGGAAGAAAGTTCGGGTATGGCTACACCTTC	CASSSQTSTVVQGRKFGYGYTF
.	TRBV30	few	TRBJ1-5	TGTGCCTGGACAGCGGGACCCAATAGCAATCAGCCCCAGCATTTT	CAWTAGPNSNQPQHF
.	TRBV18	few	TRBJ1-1	TGTGCCAGCACACCTAGCCGGACACCTGAAGCTTTCTTT	CASTPSRTPEAFF
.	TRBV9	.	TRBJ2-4	TGTGCCAGCAGCGGACAGGCCTCGGGGGCCAAAAACATTCAGTACTTC	CASSGQASGAKNIQYF
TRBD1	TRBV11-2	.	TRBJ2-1	TGTGCCAGCAGCACCTGGACAGGGAATGAGCAGTTCTTC	CASSTWTGNEQFF
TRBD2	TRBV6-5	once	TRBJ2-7	TGTGCCAGCCGACTGGGGCGGGGGGCCTACTACGAGCAGTACTTC	CASRLGRGAYYEQYF
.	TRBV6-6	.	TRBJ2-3	TGTGCCAGCAGTACTCAGGGTCCTAGATTGTATTTT	CASSTQGPRLYF
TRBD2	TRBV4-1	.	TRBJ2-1	TGCGCCAGCAGCCAAGATCCCCCGCTAGCGGGGGCCTACAATGAGCAGTTCTTC	CASSQDPPLAGAYNEQFF
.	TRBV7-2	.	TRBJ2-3	TGTGCCAGCAGCTTCGGTTTGGATACGCAGTATTTT	CASSFGLDTQYF
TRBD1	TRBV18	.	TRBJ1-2	TGTGCCAGCTCACCACTTCCGGGACAGAGGGGCTACACCTTC	CASSPLPGQRGYTF
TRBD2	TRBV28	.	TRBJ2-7	TGTGCCAGCACCTCGCTGGGTGGGACTAGGTTTTACGAGCAGTACTTC	CASTSLGGTRFYEQYF
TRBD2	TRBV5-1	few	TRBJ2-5	TGCGCCAGCAGCTCGGGGGGGGCACAGACCACGGAGACCCAGTACTTC	CASSSGGAQTTETQYF
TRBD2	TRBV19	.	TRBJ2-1	TGTGCCAGTAGTCGACTAGCGGGGTCCTACAATGAGCAGTTCTTC	CASSRLAGSYNEQFF
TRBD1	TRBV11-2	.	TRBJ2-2	TGTGCCAGCAGCTTAATTAGGCCCACCGACAGGGGAACCGGGGAGCTGTTTTTT	CASSLIRPTDRGTGELFF
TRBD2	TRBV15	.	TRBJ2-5	TGTGCCACCAGCAGAGAGTTAGCGGGATGGGAGACCCAGTACTTC	CATSRELAGWETQYF
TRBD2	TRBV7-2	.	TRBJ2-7	TGTGCCAGCAGCTGGGGACTAGCGGCCCTCTACGAGCAGTACTTC	CASSWGLAALYEQYF
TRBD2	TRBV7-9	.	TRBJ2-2	TGTTCCAGCAGCTTATTAGCGGGAGCTGGCGGGGAGCTGTTTTTT	CSSSLLAGAGGELFF
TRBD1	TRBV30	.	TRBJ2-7	TGTGCCTGGACTAGGGACAGGTTCTACGAGCAGTACTTC	CAWTRDRFYEQYF
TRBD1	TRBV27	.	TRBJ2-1	TGTGCCAGCGCCACGGGGACAGGGGCCTACAATGAGCAGTTCTTC	CASATGTGAYNEQFF
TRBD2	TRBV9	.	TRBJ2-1	TGTGCCAGCAGCCCACGGCGGGAGACTTCCTACAATGAGCAGTTCTTC	CASSPRRETSYNEQFF
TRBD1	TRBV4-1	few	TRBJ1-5	TGCGCCAGCAGCCAAGAAGCGACAGGGGTGCAGCCCCAGCATTTT	CASSQEATGVQPQHF
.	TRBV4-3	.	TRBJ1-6	TGCGCCAGCAGCCCTCAACAGGGAAGGGGCGGTTCACCCCTCCACTTT	CASSPQQGRGGSPLHF
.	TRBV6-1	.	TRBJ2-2	TGTGCCGTTCCGGGCCAGGGAACCGGGGAGCTGTTTTTT	CAVPGQGTGELFF
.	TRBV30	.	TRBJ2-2	TGTGCCTGGAGTGTACTCCACGGTACCGGGGAGCTGTTTTTT	CAWSVLHGTGELFF
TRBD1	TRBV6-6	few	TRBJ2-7	TGTGCCAGCAGGTCCTCCGGGACAGAATACGAGCAGTACTTC	CASRSSGTEYEQYF
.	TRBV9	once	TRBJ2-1	TGTGCCAGCAGCGTATGGCGGGCTGGGGGCCACAATGAGCAGTTCTTC	CASSVWRAGGHNEQFF
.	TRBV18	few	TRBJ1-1	TGTGCCAGCTCACCCGGGACACCGAACACTGAAGCTTTCTTT	CASSPGTPNTEAFF
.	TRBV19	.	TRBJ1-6	TGTGCCAGTAGTATCCGGTATTCACCCCTCCACTTT	CASSIRYSPLHF
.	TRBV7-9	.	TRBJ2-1	TGTGCCAGCAGCTTTTCCCCAGGGTACACTCTATCCTCCTACAATGAGCAGTTCTTC	CASSFSPGYTLSSYNEQFF
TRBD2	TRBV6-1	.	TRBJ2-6	TGTGCCAGCCATAGCGGGCGGGCTGGGGCCAACGTCCTGACTTTC	CASHSGRAGANVLTF
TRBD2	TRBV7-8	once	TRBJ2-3	TGTGCCAGCAGCCCCAATCCGGGCCCCGGGAGGGATACGCAGTATTTT	CASSPNPGPGRDTQYF
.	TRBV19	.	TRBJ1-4	TGTGCCAGTAGTCTCCTACAGGTTCTGGGGCTCGGGCGGACGACTAATGAAAAACTGTTTTTT	CASSLLQVLGLGRTTNEKLFF
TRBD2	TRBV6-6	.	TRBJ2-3	TGTGCCAGCACATTCAGGGAGGGAGCAGATACGCAGTATTTT	CASTFREGADTQYF
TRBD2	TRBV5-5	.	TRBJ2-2	TGTGCCAGCAGCTTGACTAGCGGGGTGAACACCGGGGAGCTGTTTTTT	CASSLTSGVNTGELFF
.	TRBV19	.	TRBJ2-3	TGTGCCAGTAGGCCCCTTATGTCTAGCGCAGATACGCAGTATTTT	CASRPLMSSADTQYF
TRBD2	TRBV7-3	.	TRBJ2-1	TGTGCCAGCAGCTCGGTACTAGCGGCCTACAATGAGCAGTTCTTC	CASSSVLAAYNEQFF
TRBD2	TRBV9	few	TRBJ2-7	TGTGCCAGCAGCGTAACGAGCGGGAGGGCCGGCGAGCAGTACTTC	CASSVTSGRAGEQYF